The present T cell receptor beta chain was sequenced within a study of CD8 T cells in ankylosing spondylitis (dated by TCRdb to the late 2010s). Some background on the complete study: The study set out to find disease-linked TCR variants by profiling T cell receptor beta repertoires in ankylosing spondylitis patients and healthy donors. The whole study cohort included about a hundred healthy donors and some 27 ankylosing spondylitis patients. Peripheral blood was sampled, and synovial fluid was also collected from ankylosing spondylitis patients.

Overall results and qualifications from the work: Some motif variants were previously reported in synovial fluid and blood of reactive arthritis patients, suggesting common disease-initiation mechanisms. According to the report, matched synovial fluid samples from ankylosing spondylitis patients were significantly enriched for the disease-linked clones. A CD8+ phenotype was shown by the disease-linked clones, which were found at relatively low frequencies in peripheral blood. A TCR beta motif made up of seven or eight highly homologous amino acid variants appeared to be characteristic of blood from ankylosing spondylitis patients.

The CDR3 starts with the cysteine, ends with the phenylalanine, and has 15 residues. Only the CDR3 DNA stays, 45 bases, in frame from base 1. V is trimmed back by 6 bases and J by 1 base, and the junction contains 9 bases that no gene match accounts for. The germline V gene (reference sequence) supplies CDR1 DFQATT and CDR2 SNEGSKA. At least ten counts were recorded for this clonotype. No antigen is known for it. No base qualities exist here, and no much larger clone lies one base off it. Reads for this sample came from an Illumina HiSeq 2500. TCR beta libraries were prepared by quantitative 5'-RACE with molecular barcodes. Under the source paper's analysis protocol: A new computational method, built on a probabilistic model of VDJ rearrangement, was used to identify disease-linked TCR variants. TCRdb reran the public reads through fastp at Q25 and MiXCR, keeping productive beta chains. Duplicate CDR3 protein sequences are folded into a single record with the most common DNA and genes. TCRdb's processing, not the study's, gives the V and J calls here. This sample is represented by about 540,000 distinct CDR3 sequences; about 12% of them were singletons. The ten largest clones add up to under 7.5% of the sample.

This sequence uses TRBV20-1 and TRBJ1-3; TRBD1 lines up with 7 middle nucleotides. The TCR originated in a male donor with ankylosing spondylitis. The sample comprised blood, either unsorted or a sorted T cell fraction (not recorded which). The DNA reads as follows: TGCAGTGCGGCCCGGACAGGCTTGTCTGGAAACACCATATATTTT. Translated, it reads CSAARTGLSGNTIYF.